This T cell receptor (beta chain) comes out of a study of T cell responses to AZD1222 COVID-19 vaccine. TCRdb's table, derived via immunoSEQ multiplex PCR, lists solely in-frame clones and lacks some. The data show around 110,000 clones, about 91% seen once. CDR1 and CDR2 from the germline V gene are SQVTM and ANQGSEA. The V and J ends lost 5 bases and 1 base respectively, with 11 bases between them. This CDR3 has 13 residues. This TCR came from an adult in good health. The chain links TRBV29-1 to TRBJ1-1, with a tentative D call TRBD1 (5 bases). Sample: peripheral blood, taken on day 0 of AZD1222 vaccination. CDR3 sequence (DNA): TGCAGCGTTTTACAGGTGTCGAACACTGAAGCTTTCTTT. Amino acids: CSVLQVSNTEAFF.